This T cell receptor (beta chain) was profiled in a study of T-cell reconstitution after alpha-beta-depleted transplantation in children (dated by TCRdb to the mid-2010s). Regarding the study in general: Using TCR repertoire profiling, the study quantitatively followed how T-cell immune reconstitution unfolded in children after TCRalphabeta/CD19-depleted allogeneic hematopoietic cell transplantation.

Worth noting for this clonotype: Which antigen it targets is not known. Base qualities are not at hand, and no much larger clone is one base apart.

Receptor amplification or capture employed PCR. Sequencing took place on an Illumina HiSeq 2500. TCR library preparation used molecular barcoding, with unique molecular identifiers applied to normalize quantification of the TCRbeta repertoire. TCRdb trimmed public reads at Q25 via fastp, called clones via MiXCR and kept in-frame beta chains. Entries are consolidated by CDR3 protein sequence, retaining the most common genes and DNA. The sample contains hundreds of thousands of distinct CDR3 sequences, about 15% of them found a single time. 1.1% of the sample belongs to the ten largest clones. From the germline V gene, CDR1 is LGHNA and CDR2 is YSLEER. Trimming leaves V shorter by 6 bases and J shorter by 0 bases, with the junction holding 2 bases beyond the gene matches. The CDR3 has 15 amino acids, counting the end cysteine and phenylalanine. This entry keeps only the CDR3 DNA: 45 bases, framed from base 1.

This sequence uses TRBV4-3 and TRBJ1-6; 7 central nucleotides agree with TRBD1. This sample comprised PBMCs from the stem cell graft donor, obtained from the stem cell graft. The sequence was collected from a human donor who donated a stem cell graft to a child with acute myeloid leukemia. The DNA sequence follows: TGCGCCAGCAGAAACAGGGGCTCCTATAATTCACCCCTCCACTTT. Its product reads: CASRNRGSYNSPLHF.